These T cell receptor beta chains were read from a single sample in a study of blood T cells in healthy people across ages. TCRdb fed the 5' RACE reads into MiXCR, producing one record per CDR3 protein. The sample has approximately 940,000 distinct CDR3 sequences, around 49% seen once. The sequencing input was blood. The receptors come from a man aged 25 to 40 in good health. CDR3s include the opening cysteine and the closing phenylalanine or tryptophan. The D gene is left open where the match is weak. Expanded clones get a size class; other rows say once, few or many, or leave the size out.

J gene	clone size	CDR3 length	D gene	V gene	CDR3 protein	CDR3 DNA
TRBJ2-1	NA	13	NA	TRBV28	CASSLGAEDEQFF	TGTGCCAGCAGTTTAGGGGCTGAGGATGAGCAGTTCTTC
TRBJ2-3	NA	16	NA	TRBV27	CANSSRLDPSTDTQYF	TGTGCCAACAGTTCCCGACTAGACCCCAGCACAGATACGCAGTATTTT
TRBJ1-3	NA	12	NA	TRBV4-3	CARGTSGNTIYF	TGCGCCAGGGGCACCTCTGGAAACACCATATATTTT
TRBJ2-7	NA	16	TRBD2	TRBV5-1	CASSLAQGGGAYEQYF	TGCGCCAGCAGCTTGGCCCAAGGCGGGGGTGCCTACGAGCAGTACTTC
TRBJ2-4	NA	13	NA	TRBV12-3/TRBV12-4	CASSGQTKNIQYF	TGTGCCAGCAGTGGACAAACCAAAAACATTCAGTACTTC
TRBJ2-7	once	12	NA	TRBV5-1	CASGLDFYEQYF	TGCGCCAGCGGTTTGGATTTCTACGAGCAGTACTTC
TRBJ1-1	NA	16	NA	TRBV20-1	CSAAPPVGQSNTEAFF	TGCAGTGCTGCTCCGCCGGTTGGACAGTCGAACACTGAAGCTTTCTTT
TRBJ2-4	NA	18	TRBD1	TRBV4-3	CASSQDPRDRGLADIQYF	TGCGCCAGCAGCCAAGATCCCCGAGACAGGGGGCTTGCGGACATTCAGTACTTC
TRBJ2-1	NA	15	NA	TRBV6-2/TRBV6-3	CASNPGTSGADEQFF	TGTGCCAGCAATCCCGGGACGAGCGGCGCCGATGAGCAGTTCTTC
TRBJ1-5	NA	14	NA	TRBV7-2	CASSLYSDNQPQHF	TGTGCCAGCAGCTTATACAGCGATAATCAGCCCCAGCATTTT